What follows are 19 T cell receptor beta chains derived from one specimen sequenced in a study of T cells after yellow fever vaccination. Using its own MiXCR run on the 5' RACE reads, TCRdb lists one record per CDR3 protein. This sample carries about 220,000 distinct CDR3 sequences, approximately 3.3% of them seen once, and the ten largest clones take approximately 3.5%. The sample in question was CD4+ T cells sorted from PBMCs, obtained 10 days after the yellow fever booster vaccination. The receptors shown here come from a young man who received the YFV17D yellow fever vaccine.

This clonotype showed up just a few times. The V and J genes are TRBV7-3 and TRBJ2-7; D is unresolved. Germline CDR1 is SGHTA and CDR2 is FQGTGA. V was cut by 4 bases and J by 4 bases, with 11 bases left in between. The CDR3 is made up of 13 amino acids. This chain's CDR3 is CASSWMDGYEQYF. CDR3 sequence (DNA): TGTGCCAGCAGCTGGATGGACGGGTACGAGCAGTACTTC.

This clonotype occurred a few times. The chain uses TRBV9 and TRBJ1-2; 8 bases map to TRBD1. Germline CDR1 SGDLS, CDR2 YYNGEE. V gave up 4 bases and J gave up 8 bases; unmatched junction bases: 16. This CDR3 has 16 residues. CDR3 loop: CASSPSGTDRGGGYTF. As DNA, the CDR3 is TGTGCCAGCAGCCCTAGTGGAACTGACAGGGGAGGGGGCTACACCTTC.

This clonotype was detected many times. In nucleotides, the CDR3 is TGCGCCAGCAGACCTCTAGCGGGGGGCCACTACAATGAGCAGTTCTTC. Translation gives CASRPLAGGHYNEQFF. J is TRBJ2-1 and V is TRBV5-1, with 11 positions matching TRBD2. CDR1 SGHRS and CDR2 YFSETQ come from the germline V gene. V lost 5 bases to trimming and J lost 3 bases; unmatched junction nucleotides: 7. This CDR3 has 16 amino acids.

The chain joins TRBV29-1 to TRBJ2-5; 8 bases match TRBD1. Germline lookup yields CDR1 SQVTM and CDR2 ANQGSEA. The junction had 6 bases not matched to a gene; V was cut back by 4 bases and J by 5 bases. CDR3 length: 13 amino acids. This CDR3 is CSVVQTGGETQYF. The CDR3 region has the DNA TGCAGCGTTGTCCAAACAGGGGGGGAGACCCAGTACTTC.

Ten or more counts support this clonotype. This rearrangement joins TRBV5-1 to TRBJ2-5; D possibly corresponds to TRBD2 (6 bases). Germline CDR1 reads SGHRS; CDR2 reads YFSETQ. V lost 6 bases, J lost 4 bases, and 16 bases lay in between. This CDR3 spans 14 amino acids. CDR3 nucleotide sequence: TGCGCCAGCACCGGCGGGGCGGCGACAGAGACCCAGTACTTC. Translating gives CASTGGAATETQYF.

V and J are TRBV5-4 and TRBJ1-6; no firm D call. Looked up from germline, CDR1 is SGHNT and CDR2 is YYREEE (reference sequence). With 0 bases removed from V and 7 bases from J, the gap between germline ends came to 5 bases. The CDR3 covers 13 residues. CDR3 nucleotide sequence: TGTGCCAGCAGCTTGGACCGCAATTCACCCCTCCACTTT. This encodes CASSLDRNSPLHF.

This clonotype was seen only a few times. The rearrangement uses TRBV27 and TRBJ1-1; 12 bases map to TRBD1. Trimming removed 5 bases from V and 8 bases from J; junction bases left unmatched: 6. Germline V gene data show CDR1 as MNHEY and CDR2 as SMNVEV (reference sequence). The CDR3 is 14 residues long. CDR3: CASSIGTGGMEAFF. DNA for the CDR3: TGTGCCAGCAGTATAGGGACAGGGGGCATGGAAGCTTTCTTT.

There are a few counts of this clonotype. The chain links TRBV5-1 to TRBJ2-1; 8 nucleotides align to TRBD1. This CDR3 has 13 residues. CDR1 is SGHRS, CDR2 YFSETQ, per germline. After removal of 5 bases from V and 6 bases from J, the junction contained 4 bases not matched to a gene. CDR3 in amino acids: CASSKTGGNEQFF. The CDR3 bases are TGCGCCAGCAGTAAAACAGGGGGCAATGAGCAGTTCTTC.

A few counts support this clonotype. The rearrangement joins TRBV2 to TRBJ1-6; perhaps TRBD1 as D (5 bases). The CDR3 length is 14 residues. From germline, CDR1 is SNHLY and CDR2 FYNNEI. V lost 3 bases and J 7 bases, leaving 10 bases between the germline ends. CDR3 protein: CASSDRDGNSPLHF. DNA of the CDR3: TGTGCCAGCAGTGACCGGGACGGGAATTCACCCCTCCACTTT.

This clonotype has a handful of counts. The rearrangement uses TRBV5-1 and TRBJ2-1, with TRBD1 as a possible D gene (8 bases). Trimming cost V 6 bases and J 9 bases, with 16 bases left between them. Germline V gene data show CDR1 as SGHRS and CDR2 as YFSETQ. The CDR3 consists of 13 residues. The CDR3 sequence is CASTGRDRSEQFF. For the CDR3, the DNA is TGCGCCAGCACAGGGAGGGACAGGAGTGAGCAGTTCTTC.

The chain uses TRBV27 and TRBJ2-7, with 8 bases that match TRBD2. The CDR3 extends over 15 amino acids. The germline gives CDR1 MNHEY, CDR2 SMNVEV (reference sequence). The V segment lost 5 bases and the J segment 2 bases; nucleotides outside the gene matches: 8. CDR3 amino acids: CASSLIPGLAYEQYF. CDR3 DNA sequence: TGTGCCAGCAGTCTAATACCGGGACTAGCCTACGAGCAGTACTTC.

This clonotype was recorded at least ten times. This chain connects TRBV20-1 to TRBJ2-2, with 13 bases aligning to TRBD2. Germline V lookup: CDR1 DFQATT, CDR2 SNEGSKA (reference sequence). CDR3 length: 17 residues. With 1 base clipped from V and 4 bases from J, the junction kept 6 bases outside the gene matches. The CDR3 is CSARATSGGRGTGELFF. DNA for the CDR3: TGCAGTGCTAGAGCGACTAGCGGGGGGCGGGGCACCGGGGAGCTGTTTTTT.

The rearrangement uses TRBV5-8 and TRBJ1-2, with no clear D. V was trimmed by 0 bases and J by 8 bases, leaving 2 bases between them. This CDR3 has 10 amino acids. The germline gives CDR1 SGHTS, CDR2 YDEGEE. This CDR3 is CASSLEGYTF. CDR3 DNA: TGTGCCAGCAGCTTGGAGGGCTACACCTTC. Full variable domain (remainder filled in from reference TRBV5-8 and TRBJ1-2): EAGVTQSPTHLIKTRGQQATLRCSPISGHTSVYWYQQALGLGLQFLLWYDEGEERNRGNFPPRFSGRQFPNYSSELNVNALELEDSALYLCASSLEGYTFGSGTRLTVV.

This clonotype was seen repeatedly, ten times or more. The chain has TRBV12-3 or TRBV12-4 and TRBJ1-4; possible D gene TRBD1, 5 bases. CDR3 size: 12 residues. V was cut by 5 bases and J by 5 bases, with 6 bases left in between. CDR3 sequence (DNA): TGTGCCAGCAGTGGACAAAATGAAAAACTGTTTTTT. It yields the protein CASSGQNEKLFF.

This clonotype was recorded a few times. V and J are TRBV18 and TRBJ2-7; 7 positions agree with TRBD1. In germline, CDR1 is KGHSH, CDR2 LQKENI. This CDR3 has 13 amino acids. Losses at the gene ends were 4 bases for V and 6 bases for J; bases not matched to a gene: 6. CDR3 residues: CASSLVRDSEQYV. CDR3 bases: TGTGCCAGCTCACTAGTACGGGACAGCGAGCAGTACGTC.

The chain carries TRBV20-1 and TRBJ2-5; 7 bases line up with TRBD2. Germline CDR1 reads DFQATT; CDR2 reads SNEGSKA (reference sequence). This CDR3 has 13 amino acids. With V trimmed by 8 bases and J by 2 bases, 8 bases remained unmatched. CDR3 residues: CSTHQGGQETQYF. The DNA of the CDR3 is TGCAGTACCCACCAGGGAGGGCAAGAGACCCAGTACTTC.

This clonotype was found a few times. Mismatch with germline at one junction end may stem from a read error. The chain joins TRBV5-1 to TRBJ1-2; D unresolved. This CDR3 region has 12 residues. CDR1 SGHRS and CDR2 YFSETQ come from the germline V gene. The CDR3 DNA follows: TGCGCCAGCAGCTTGGCCGGAGAGGGCTACGCCTTC. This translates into CASSLAGEGYAF.

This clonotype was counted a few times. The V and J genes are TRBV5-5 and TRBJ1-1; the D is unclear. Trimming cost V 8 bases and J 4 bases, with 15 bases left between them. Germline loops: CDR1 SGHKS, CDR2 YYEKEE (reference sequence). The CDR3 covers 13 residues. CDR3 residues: CARKTHYSTEAFF. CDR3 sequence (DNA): TGTGCCAGGAAGACTCATTACAGCACTGAAGCTTTCTTT.

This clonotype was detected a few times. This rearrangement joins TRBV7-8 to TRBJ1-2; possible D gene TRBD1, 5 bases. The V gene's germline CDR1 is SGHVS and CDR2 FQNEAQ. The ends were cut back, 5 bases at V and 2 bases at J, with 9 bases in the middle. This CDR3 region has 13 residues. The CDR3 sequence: CASSGRDNYGYTF. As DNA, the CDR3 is TGTGCCAGCAGCGGCCGGGACAACTATGGCTACACCTTC.